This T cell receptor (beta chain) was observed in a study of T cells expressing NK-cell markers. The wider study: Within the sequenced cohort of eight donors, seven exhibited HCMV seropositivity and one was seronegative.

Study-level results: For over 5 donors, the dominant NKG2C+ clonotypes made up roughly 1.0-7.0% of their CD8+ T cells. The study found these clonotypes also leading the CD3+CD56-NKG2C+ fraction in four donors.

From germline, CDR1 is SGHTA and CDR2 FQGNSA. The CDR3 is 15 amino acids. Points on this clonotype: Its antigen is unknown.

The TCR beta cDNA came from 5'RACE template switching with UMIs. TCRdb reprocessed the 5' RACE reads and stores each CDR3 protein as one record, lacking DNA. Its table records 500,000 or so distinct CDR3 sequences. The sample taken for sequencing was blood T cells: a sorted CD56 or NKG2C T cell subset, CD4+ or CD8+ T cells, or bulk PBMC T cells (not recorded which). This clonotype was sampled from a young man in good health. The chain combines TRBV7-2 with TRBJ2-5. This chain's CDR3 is CASSLISGTGETQYF.